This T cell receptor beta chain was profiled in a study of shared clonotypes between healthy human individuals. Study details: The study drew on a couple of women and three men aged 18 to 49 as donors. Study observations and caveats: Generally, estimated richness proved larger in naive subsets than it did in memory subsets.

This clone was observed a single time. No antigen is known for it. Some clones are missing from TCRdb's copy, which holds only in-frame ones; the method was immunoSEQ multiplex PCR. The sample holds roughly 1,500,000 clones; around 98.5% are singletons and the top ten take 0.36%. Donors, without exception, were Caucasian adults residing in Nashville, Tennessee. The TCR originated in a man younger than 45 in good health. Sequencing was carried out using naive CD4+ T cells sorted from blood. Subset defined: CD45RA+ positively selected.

The chain's CDR3 is CASTPRGANGYTF. The CDR3 DNA reads TGTGCCAGCACTCCTCGGGGGGCTAATGGCTACACCTTC. J is TRBJ1-2 and V is TRBV7-9; TRBD1 is a possible D gene (6 bases). Trimming stripped 7 bases from V and 6 bases from J, with 15 bases between. This CDR3 region has 13 residues. Germline values: CDR1 SEHNR, CDR2 FQNEAQ (reference sequence). Drawing the rest from reference TRBV7-9 and TRBJ1-2, the complete variable domain is DTGVSQNPRHKITKRGQNVTFRCDPISEHNRLYWYRQTLGQGPEFLTYFQNEAQLEKSRLLSDRFSAERPKGSFSTLEIQRTEQGDSAMYLCASTPRGANGYTFGSGTRLTVV.